Detailed here is one TCR beta chain. This record belongs to a study of blood T cells in healthy people across ages. The use of a sample-barcoded 5' primer and a J-beta primer mix characterized a second PCR of about 6 to 12 cycles. TCRdb passed the 5' RACE reads through MiXCR, listing each CDR3 protein once. The table has hundreds of thousands of distinct CDR3 sequences, around 20% seen once; the top ten hold roughly 3.6%. The ends were cut back, 1 base at V and 14 bases at J, with 15 bases in the middle. CDR1 and CDR2 (germline): SGHRS, YFSETQ. The CDR3 spans 12 residues. The origin of this receptor is a man between 70 and 80 years old in good health. The sample taken for sequencing was blood. The V call is TRBV5-1, the J call TRBJ2-5; the D is unclear. The CDR3 is CASSLNSGPRYF. CDR3 bases: TGCGCCAGCAGCTTGAATTCTGGTCCCCGTTACTTC. The full variable domain, with the rest looked up from reference TRBV5-1 and TRBJ2-5, is KAGVTQTPRYLIKTRGQQVTLSCSPISGHRSVSWYQQTPGQGLQFLFEYFSETQRNKGNFPGRFSGRQFSNSRSEMNVSTLELGDSALYLCASSLNSGPRYFGPGTRLLVL.